The subject of this entry is one TCR beta chain. Every one of the donors was a Caucasian adult that lived in Nashville, Tennessee. CD4+ cells were split into CD45RA+ naive and CD45RA-negative memory subsets. Across several immunoSEQ plates, the genomic DNA of each subset was split evenly. Only in-frame clones appear in the TCRdb table, and some are missing; sequencing was by immunoSEQ multiplex PCR. The sample includes more than 1,200,000 clones, roughly 98.5% seen only once; the top ten take 0.36%. The data stem from a study of shared clonotypes between healthy human individuals. Input material: naive CD4+ T cells sorted from blood. Noted subset: CD45RA+ positively selected. The source is a man younger than 40 in good health.

CDR3 residues: CASSLPGTSEGTDTQYF. In DNA form, the CDR3 reads TGCGCCAGCAGCTTGCCCGGGACTAGCGAAGGCACAGATACGCAGTATTTT. The chain carries TRBV5-1 and TRBJ2-3; TRBD2 agrees at 10 bases. The V segment lost 1 base and the J segment 1 base; nucleotides outside the gene matches: 6. In germline, CDR1 is SGHRS, CDR2 YFSETQ. The CDR3 covers 17 residues.